The 17 T cell receptor beta chains below were found in one sample sequenced in a study of long-term antiretroviral therapy in people with HIV. It was version v3.0 of the immunoSEQ assay that was run at survey level. Sequencing was performed with immunoSEQ multiplex PCR; in TCRdb, only in-frame clones are kept and a portion is missing. The data contain some 24,000 clones, roughly 80% of them singletons. The starting material was unsorted PBMCs, obtained 0.7 years before starting antiretroviral therapy. Receptor source: a man aged 30 to 45 with HIV.

CDR3 amino acids: CASRRTRADYNSPLHF. The CDR3, as DNA: TGTGCCAGCAGGAGGACCCGGGCCGACTATAATTCACCCCTCCACTTT. J is TRBJ1-6 and V is TRBV28; D unresolved. Trimming stripped 6 bases from V and 3 bases from J, with 15 bases between. CDR3 length: 16 residues. Per the germline V gene, CDR1 is MDHEN and CDR2 is SYDVKM.

This clone is a singleton in its sample. The V gene is TRBV11-2, the J gene TRBJ2-7, with D possibly TRBD1 on 6 matching bases. The CDR3 has 15 residues. V lost 3 bases, J lost 1 base, and 13 bases lay in between. Looked up from germline, CDR1 is SGHAT and CDR2 is FQNNGV. CDR3 amino acids: CASSFRDILSYEQYF. CDR3 sequence (DNA): TGTGCCAGCAGCTTCCGGGACATCTTGTCCTACGAGCAGTACTTC.

V gene TRBV29-1 combines with J gene TRBJ2-7; D possibly corresponds to TRBD1 (6 bases). In germline, CDR1 is SQVTM, CDR2 ANQGSEA. Trimming pared 7 bases from V and 0 bases from J, leaving 10 bases between. The CDR3 is made up of 12 amino acids. DNA of the CDR3: TGCAGCGCAGGGGACAACTCCTACGAGCAGTACTTC. It is translated as CSAGDNSYEQYF.

This clone was found once. V is TRBV2 and J is TRBJ2-5, with D unclear. CDR3 length: 12 amino acids. The V and J ends lost 2 bases and 8 bases respectively, with 9 bases between them. From germline, CDR1 is SNHLY and CDR2 FYNNEI. CDR3 DNA sequence: TGTGCCAGCAGTGAAACCCCCCAAACCCAGTACTTC. It encodes CASSETPQTQYF.

The chain carries TRBV19 and TRBJ2-7; 8 positions agree with TRBD1. This CDR3 has 14 amino acids. CDR1 LNHDA and CDR2 SQIVND come from the germline V gene (reference sequence). J lost 6 bases, V lost 5 bases, and 9 bases had no gene match. The CDR3 here is CASSPVTGAIEQYF. The CDR3 bases are TGTGCCAGTAGTCCAGTGACAGGGGCCATCGAGCAGTACTTC. Full variable domain (outside the CDR3, taken from reference TRBV19 and TRBJ2-7): DGGITQSPKYLFRKEGQNVTLSCEQNLNHDAMYWYRQDPGQGLRLIYYSQIVNDFQKGDIAEGYSVSREKKESFPLTVTSAQKNPTAFYLCASSPVTGAIEQYFGPGTRLTVT.

This chain connects TRBV19 to TRBJ1-5; perhaps TRBD1 as D (6 bases). Germline assignment: CDR1 LNHDA and CDR2 SQIVND (reference sequence). This CDR3 is built from 16 residues. Trimming cost V 4 bases and J 5 bases, with 18 bases left between them. For the CDR3, the DNA is TGTGCCAGTAGTAGTATGTCCCAGGGGATATATCAGCCCCAGCATTTT. Translating it yields CASSSMSQGIYQPQHF.

The chain recombines TRBV29-1 with TRBJ2-6; 7 bases align to TRBD2. The CDR3 has 15 amino acids. CDR1 SQVTM and CDR2 ANQGSEA come from the germline V gene. With 6 bases clipped from V and 2 bases from J, the junction kept 7 bases outside the gene matches. DNA for the CDR3: TGCAGCGTCCGGGTGGGGGGGGCTGGGGCCAACGTCCTGACTTTC. Its protein is CSVRVGGAGANVLTF.

The chain couples TRBV5-1 to TRBJ2-1; D possibly corresponds to TRBD1 (6 bases). Germline V lookup: CDR1 SGHRS, CDR2 YFSETQ. CDR3 length: 12 residues. Trimming took 4 bases from V and 9 from J, leaving 11 bases between them. The CDR3: CASSKAGAEQFF. CDR3 nucleotides: TGCGCCAGCAGCAAAGCAGGGGCTGAGCAGTTCTTC.

The chain has TRBV30 and TRBJ1-1, with 7 nucleotides matching TRBD1. CDR1 GTSNPN and CDR2 SVGIG come from the germline V gene (reference sequence). The V and J ends lost 4 bases and 7 bases, in that order; junction bases with no gene match: 6. The CDR3 length is 12 residues. This CDR3 reads CAWKDRALEAFF. CDR3 nucleotide sequence: TGTGCCTGGAAAGACAGGGCCCTTGAAGCTTTCTTT.

The chain has TRBV5-1 and TRBJ2-7, with 7 bases lining up with TRBD1. In germline, CDR1 is SGHRS, CDR2 YFSETQ. The length of the CDR3 is 15 residues. Trimming cost V 4 bases and J 3 bases; bases outside gene matches: 10. The CDR3 nucleotides are TGCGCCAGCAGCGAAGGGACAGCCAATTACTACGAGCAGTACTTC. Protein sequence: CASSEGTANYYEQYF.

V and J are TRBV19 and TRBJ1-2; D uncertain. The germline V gene has CDR1 LNHDA and CDR2 SQIVND (reference sequence). CDR3 length: 13 amino acids. Deletions cut 7 bases from V and 6 bases from J, with 15 bases between. CDR3 sequence (DNA): TGTGCCAGTACCCCGGGGAGAGACCATGGCTACACCTTC. Translated: CASTPGRDHGYTF.

This chain links TRBV28 with TRBJ2-7, with 7 bases that match TRBD1. This CDR3 comprises 13 residues. Germline CDR1 and CDR2: MDHEN and SYDVKM. Losses at the gene ends were 5 bases for V and 2 bases for J; bases not matched to a gene: 3. The CDR3 bases are TGTGCCAGCAGTCCGGGACAGACCTACGAGCAGTACTTC. Amino acid sequence: CASSPGQTYEQYF.

The genes are TRBV9 and TRBJ2-7; the D gene is possibly TRBD2 (6 bases). This CDR3 spans 14 amino acids. Per the germline V gene, CDR1 is SGDLS and CDR2 is YYNGEE. Trimming shortened V by 0 bases and J by 7 bases, and 14 bases separated the two germline ends. The CDR3 nucleotides are TGTGCCAGCAGCGTAGGGGGAGGACCGGGGGAGCAGTACTTC. As protein: CASSVGGGPGEQYF.

The chain uses TRBV30 and TRBJ1-4, with D possibly TRBD1 on 5 matching bases. This CDR3 is 13 amino acids long. V lost 1 base and J 6 bases, leaving 9 bases between the germline ends. The germline CDR1 and CDR2 sequences are GTSNPN and SVGIG (reference sequence). The CDR3 loop reads CAWSDQGYEKLFF. CDR3 DNA sequence: TGTGCCTGGAGTGATCAGGGTTATGAAAAACTGTTTTTT.

This clone was detected a few times. The chain recombines TRBV7-2 with TRBJ1-5; unclear D gene. The length of the CDR3 is 14 residues. Germline assignment: CDR1 SGHTA and CDR2 FQGNSA. V lost 3 bases and J 3 bases, leaving 9 bases between the germline ends. CDR3 protein: CASSLRQFNQPQHF. Written as DNA, the CDR3 is TGTGCCAGCAGCTTGAGACAATTCAATCAGCCCCAGCATTTT.

For the CDR3, the DNA is TGTGCCAGCAGTCCCGCGCGGGTTGCCCCCTACGAGCAGTACTTC. Translating gives CASSPARVAPYEQYF. This chain links TRBV27 with TRBJ2-7, with a possible D match to TRBD2 (5 bases). CDR3 length: 15 amino acids. Germline CDR1 MNHEY, CDR2 SMNVEV (reference sequence). V was trimmed by 5 bases and J by 2 bases, leaving 16 bases between them.

The gene calls are TRBV12-5 and TRBJ1-1, with D hard to call. The CDR3 has 13 residues. V lost 1 base and J 1 base, leaving 4 bases between the germline ends. Germline V CDR1 and CDR2: LGHNT, FRNRAP. In DNA, the CDR3 is TGTGCTAGTGGTTTGGAGGCGAACACTGAAGCTTTCTTT. This encodes CASGLEANTEAFF.